These 27 T cell receptor beta chains were all obtained from the same sample, sequenced in a study of CD8 T cells in ankylosing spondylitis. Findings and limits, study-wide: Made up of 7 to 9 highly homologous variants, a TCR beta motif appeared characteristic of ankylosing spondylitis blood.

TCRdb used MiXCR to reprocess the 5' RACE reads, holding one entry per CDR3 protein. The sample lists about 450,000 distinct CDR3 sequences, about 25% occurring once. No antigen has been identified for these receptors. The specimen sequenced was blood, either unsorted or a sorted T cell fraction (not recorded which). The receptors were gathered from a male donor with ankylosing spondylitis.

A few counts support this clonotype. V and J are TRBV6-7 and TRBJ2-2; D is unclear. TRBV6-7 is flagged as an ORF with uncertain function. The V and J ends lost 0 bases and 6 bases respectively, with 8 bases between them. The CDR3 consists of 14 residues. CDR3 in amino acids: CASSYSTRPGELFF. In DNA form, the CDR3 reads TGTGCCAGCAGTTACTCGACGCGTCCCGGGGAGCTGTTTTTT.

At least ten counts were recorded for this clonotype. The CDR3 sequence is CASSPGLSKNIQYF. The CDR3 DNA is TGTGCCAGCAGTCCGGGACTATCCAAAAACATTCAGTACTTC. The rearrangement uses TRBV12-3 or TRBV12-4 and TRBJ2-4, with 7 bases identical to TRBD2. There are 14 residues in the CDR3. The V and J ends lost 5 bases and 2 bases, in that order; junction bases with no gene match: 3.

The chain uses TRBV6-1 and TRBJ2-1, with 14 bases fitting TRBD2. The V and J ends lost 6 bases and 9 bases, in that order; junction bases with no gene match: 7. The CDR3 covers 15 residues. CDR1 and CDR2 (germline): MNHNS, SASEGT. CDR3 sequence reads: CASRGTSGRGGEQFF. CDR3 sequence (DNA): TGTGCCAGCAGGGGGACTAGCGGGAGAGGGGGTGAGCAGTTCTTC.

In its sample, this clonotype was seen many times. Here the CDR3 DNA reads TGTGCCAGCAGTCGTAAGGAGGAAAAACTGTTTTTT. Translated: CASSRKEEKLFF. The chain links TRBV12-3 or TRBV12-4 to TRBJ1-4; D unresolved. The V end lost 5 bases, the J end lost 8 bases, and 9 bases lay between the germline ends. The CDR3 runs to 12 residues.

The J gene is TRBJ1-3, the V gene TRBV7-2; the D is unclear. Trimming cost V 1 base and J 0 bases, with 10 bases left between them. Germline-derived CDR1 and CDR2 are SGHTA and FQGNSA. The CDR3 is 16 residues long. This CDR3 is CASSLDPEFSGNTIYF. For the CDR3, the DNA is TGTGCCAGCAGCTTAGACCCGGAATTCTCTGGAAACACCATATATTTT.

The J gene is TRBJ2-1, the V gene TRBV5-1; D might be TRBD1 (6 bases). Trimming left V 4 bases short and J 10 bases short, with 9 bases between. CDR1 is SGHRS, CDR2 YFSETQ, per germline. The CDR3 covers 11 residues. Here the CDR3 reads CASSRTEEQFF. The CDR3 DNA reads as TGCGCCAGCAGCAGGACAGAGGAGCAGTTCTTC.

The V call is TRBV12-3 or TRBV12-4, the J call TRBJ2-3; maybe TRBD2 (5 bases). V dropped 3 bases and J dropped 2 bases, with 12 bases sitting between them. The CDR3 extends over 15 amino acids. Here the CDR3 reads CASSLSGAPTDTQYF. The CDR3, as DNA: TGTGCCAGCAGTTTGAGCGGAGCACCCACAGATACGCAGTATTTT.

This clonotype was seen more than once but under ten times. The gene calls are TRBV5-1 and TRBJ2-7; 9 bases match TRBD1. Germline CDR1 is SGHRS and CDR2 is YFSETQ. V was clipped by 2 bases and J by 1 base; unmatched bases: 1. This CDR3 spans 14 amino acids. The CDR3 DNA follows: TGCGCCAGCAGCTTTGGACAGGGGTCCTACGAGCAGTACGTC. It encodes CASSFGQGSYEQYV.

The chain has TRBV18 and TRBJ2-1; D possibly corresponds to TRBD2 (5 bases). CDR1 and CDR2 (germline): KGHSH, LQKENI. V was pared by 3 bases and J by 2 bases, with 8 bases between. This CDR3 has 14 residues. The CDR3 DNA follows: TGTGCCAGCTCACCCACTAGAACCTACAATGAGCAGTTCTTC. As protein: CASSPTRTYNEQFF.

The chain couples TRBV20-1 to TRBJ1-4, with 9 bases lining up with TRBD1. V shed 3 bases and J 7 bases; nucleotides not matched to a gene: 6. The length of the CDR3 is 14 residues. The germline gives CDR1 DFQATT, CDR2 SNEGSKA (reference sequence). CDR3 amino acids: CSARGGQGGEKLFF. The CDR3 region has the DNA TGCAGTGCTAGGGGGGGACAGGGAGGTGAAAAACTGTTTTTT.

This clonotype was recorded a few times. This sequence joins TRBV5-1 and TRBJ2-5; unclear D gene. Germline V gene data show CDR1 as SGHRS and CDR2 as YFSETQ. V shed 6 bases and J shed 5 bases, with 8 bases lying between them. This CDR3 has 11 amino acids. The CDR3 reads CASTIEETQYF. The CDR3, as DNA: TGCGCCAGCACAATCGAGGAGACCCAGTACTTC.

The V gene is TRBV11-2, the J gene TRBJ1-1, with D maybe TRBD1 (5 bases). V shed 7 bases and J shed 2 bases, with 11 bases lying between them. The CDR3 extends over 13 amino acids. CDR1 and CDR2 (germline): SGHAT, FQNNGV. The CDR3 loop is CASMRGLNTEAFF. The CDR3 bases are TGTGCCAGCATGAGGGGCCTAAACACTGAAGCTTTCTTT.

The chain employs TRBV14 and TRBJ1-6, with 7 positions matching TRBD1. With 1 base clipped from V and 3 bases from J, the junction kept 6 bases outside the gene matches. Germline values: CDR1 SGHDN, CDR2 FVKESK. CDR3 length: 17 residues. The CDR3 loop reads CASSQVRGQLYNSPLHF. As DNA, the CDR3 is TGTGCCAGCAGCCAAGTAAGGGGACAGCTCTATAATTCACCCCTCCACTTT. The full variable domain, rest sourced from reference TRBV14 and TRBJ1-6, is EAGVTQFPSHSVIEKGQTVTLRCDPISGHDNLYWYRRVMGKEIKFLLHFVKESKQDESGMPNNRFLAERTGGTYSTLKVQPAELEDSGVYFCASSQVRGQLYNSPLHFGNGTRLTVT.

For the CDR3, the DNA is TGTGCCAGCAGCGCTAGCGGGAGGAGCTCCTACAATGAGCAGTTCTTC. It yields the protein CASSASGRSSYNEQFF. V usage is TRBV4-2 and J usage is TRBJ2-1; TRBD2 matches 11 bases. Unmatched junction bases numbered 3, after V lost 5 bases and J lost 0 bases. The CDR3 is made up of 16 amino acids. The V gene's germline CDR1 is LGHNA and CDR2 YNFKEQ.

There are a few counts of this clonotype. The chain couples TRBV5-1 to TRBJ1-3; D remains ambiguous. The CDR3 covers 14 residues. The V end was cut by 1 base, the J end by 0 bases, with 5 bases between. Germline-derived CDR1 and CDR2 are SGHRS and YFSETQ. CDR3 protein: CASSLTVSGNTIYF. Here the CDR3 DNA reads TGCGCCAGCAGCTTGACAGTCTCTGGAAACACCATATATTTT.

The genes are TRBV11-2 and TRBJ2-7, with 7 positions matching TRBD2. J was trimmed by 5 bases and V by 0 bases; bases with no gene match: 10. This CDR3 has 16 residues. Germline V CDR1 and CDR2: SGHAT, FQNNGV. The CDR3: CASSLDLFAGVHEQYF. The CDR3 DNA is TGTGCCAGCAGCTTAGATCTTTTCGCGGGAGTGCACGAGCAGTACTTC.

This clonotype was observed a few times. The chain couples TRBV10-3 to TRBJ2-7; no clear D. This CDR3 is built from 15 residues. V was trimmed by 4 bases and J by 2 bases, leaving 15 bases between them. In germline, CDR1 is ENHRY, CDR2 SYGVKD. In DNA, the CDR3 is TGTGCCATCAGTGCACCATCCGGACGCGCCTACGAGCAGTACGTC. Translating gives CAISAPSGRAYEQYV.

The sample holds many counts of this clonotype. The rearrangement joins TRBV4-2 to TRBJ2-1, with D unresolved. Between the trimmed V and J ends, which lost 0 bases and 8 bases, there was a span of 5 bases. The CDR3 runs to 12 residues. Germline lookup yields CDR1 LGHNA and CDR2 YNFKEQ. The CDR3 sequence is CASSQDLDEQFF. As DNA, the CDR3 is TGTGCCAGCAGCCAAGATCTGGATGAGCAGTTCTTC.

This clonotype has ten or more counts. V usage is TRBV24-1 and J usage is TRBJ2-5; 12 bases map to TRBD2. The V segment lost 4 bases and the J segment 5 bases; nucleotides outside the gene matches: 7. CDR1 and CDR2 from the germline V gene are KGHDR and SFDVKD. The CDR3 has 16 residues. CDR3: CATSDPSGRAGETQYF. CDR3 coding DNA: TGTGCCACCAGTGACCCTAGCGGGAGGGCCGGTGAGACCCAGTACTTC.

This clonotype has only a few counts. The chain employs TRBV3-1 and TRBJ2-7; 7 positions match TRBD2. V lost 3 bases and J lost 7; bases outside the gene matches: 9. The CDR3 length is 14 residues. Germline V gene sequence: CDR1 LGHDT, CDR2 YNNKEL (reference sequence). Here the CDR3 DNA reads TGTGCCAGCAGCCACCGCGGCGGGAGTGGAGAGCAGTACGTC. Translation: CASSHRGGSGEQYV.

The rearrangement joins TRBV7-8 to TRBJ2-7; TRBD1 might be the D (5 bases). The length of the CDR3 is 15 residues. Deletions cut 0 bases from V and 0 bases from J, with 9 bases between. Germline-derived CDR1 and CDR2 are SGHVS and FQNEAQ. This CDR3 reads CASSLAYRISYEQYF. CDR3 nucleotide sequence: TGTGCCAGCAGCTTAGCCTACAGGATCTCCTACGAGCAGTACTTC.

The chain is built from TRBV7-9 and TRBJ2-3; D may be TRBD2 (6 bases). The CDR3 extends over 14 amino acids. Germline CDR1 is SEHNR and CDR2 is FQNEAQ (reference sequence). Trimming shortened V by 3 bases and J by 6 bases, and 13 bases separated the two germline ends. CDR3 DNA: TGTGCCAGCAGCTTCGGGGGAGTTTTCGATACGCAGTATTTT. It yields the protein CASSFGGVFDTQYF.

V gene TRBV29-1 combines with J gene TRBJ2-1; a weak D match, TRBD2 (5 bases). The length of the CDR3 is 13 residues. In germline, CDR1 is SQVTM, CDR2 ANQGSEA. V was pared by 5 bases and J by 2 bases, with 10 bases between. CDR3 in amino acids: CSVSGGPYNEQFF. The CDR3 DNA is TGCAGCGTTAGCGGCGGCCCCTACAATGAGCAGTTCTTC.

The rearrangement uses TRBV3-1 and TRBJ1-6, with TRBD1 as a possible D gene (5 bases). The V end was cut by 2 bases, the J end by 10 bases, with 18 bases between. The germline V gene encodes CDR1 LGHDT and CDR2 YNNKEL (reference sequence). This CDR3 region has 16 residues. The CDR3 here is CASSQPGVDLGSPLHF. In DNA form, the CDR3 reads TGTGCCAGCAGCCAACCGGGGGTGGACCTTGGGTCACCCCTCCACTTT.

The J gene is TRBJ2-2, the V gene TRBV12-3 or TRBV12-4; 7 bases map to TRBD1. CDR3 length: 14 residues. The V and J ends lost 6 bases and 5 bases, in that order; junction bases with no gene match: 6. CDR3 in amino acids: CASRPGDRTGELFF. CDR3 in DNA: TGTGCCAGCAGACCAGGGGACAGAACCGGGGAGCTGTTTTTT.

This clonotype appeared a few times. The chain is built from TRBV3-1 and TRBJ2-1; D is uncertain. Trimming left V 0 bases short and J 0 bases short, with 6 bases between. Germline lookup yields CDR1 LGHDT and CDR2 YNNKEL (reference sequence). The CDR3 extends over 15 amino acids. The CDR3 here is CASSQESGSYNEQFF. CDR3 sequence (DNA): TGTGCCAGCAGCCAAGAATCGGGCTCCTACAATGAGCAGTTCTTC.

CDR3 region: CASSWAGGAYNEQFF. In nucleotides, the CDR3 is TGTGCCAGCAGTTGGGCGGGAGGGGCCTACAATGAGCAGTTCTTC. The chain combines TRBV12-3 or TRBV12-4 with TRBJ2-1; TRBD2 agrees at 9 bases. V shed 4 bases, J shed 2 bases, and the junction held 3 bases outside the gene matches. The CDR3 is 15 residues long.